This TCR beta chain was sequenced during a study of breast tumors, draining lymph nodes, adjacent tissues. Whole-study results and caveats: Most tumor T cells seemingly derive from lymph node, then expand in tumor. Compared with lymph nodes, tumors were less diverse; compared with nontumor tissue, more. Compared with basal-like, luminal-like tumors shared significantly more repertoire with nontumor tissue.

This clonotype appeared many times. Its antigen is not known. The V end lost 5 bases, the J end lost 4 bases, and 24 bases lay between the germline ends. The germline gives CDR1 MNHEY, CDR2 SVGAGI. The CDR3 has 18 amino acids. The lymph nodes were axillary draining lymph nodes from breast cancer patients. In TCRdb, the multiplex PCR reads were re-called with MiXCR into one record per CDR3 protein. The sample includes 130,000 or so distinct CDR3 sequences, more than 20% seen only once; the top ten take around 2.6%. The V and J genes are TRBV6-5 and TRBJ2-1, with TRBD1 as a possible D gene (6 bases). The specimen was axillary lymph node tissue. The sequence was obtained from a female donor with breast cancer. Some clones in this sample may be carry-over from other donors' samples. CDR3 in amino acids: CASSAGTGPTVVYNEQFF. The CDR3 DNA sequence: TGTGCCAGCAGTGCCGGAACAGGGCCAACGGTTGTATACAATGAGCAGTTCTTC.